A single sample is the source of the 5 T cell receptor beta chains below, sequenced in a study of T cell responses to AZD1222 COVID-19 vaccine (dated by TCRdb to the early 2020s). Libraries were built with the immunoSEQ multiplex PCR assay. TCRdb retrieved this table from immuneACCESS and kept in-frame rearrangements only. Not all clones are present; in checked studies, unresolved V genes account for under half, and no reason is known for the remainder. Recorded for this sample are 180,000 or so clones; approximately 93% of them occurred a single time. Approximately 4% of the sample is held by the ten biggest clonotypes. Reading the label with the study, this specimen's time point is: baseline before first vaccination. Material: peripheral blood, obtained on day 0 of AZD1222 vaccination. All receptors derive from an adult in good health.

V usage is TRBV9 and J usage is TRBJ2-7, with TRBD1 as a possible D gene (5 bases). From germline, CDR1 is SGDLS and CDR2 YYNGEE. The CDR3 covers 14 residues. Trimming took off 0 bases at V and 1 base at J, with 8 bases between the two ends. CDR3 in amino acids: CASSVVAGSYEQYF. As DNA, the CDR3 is TGTGCCAGCAGCGTAGTGGCAGGGTCCTACGAGCAGTACTTC.

The chain carries TRBV5-8 and TRBJ1-1; tentative D call: TRBD1 (5 bases). Germline CDR1 reads SGHTS; CDR2 reads YDEGEE. The CDR3 extends over 16 amino acids. The V gene lost 4 bases and the J gene lost 5 bases, with 21 bases spanning the gap. The CDR3 is CASSPRYRARDTEAFF. The DNA for the CDR3 is TGTGCCAGCAGCCCACGCTATCGTGCCAGGGATACTGAAGCTTTCTTT.

The chain links TRBV28 to TRBJ2-7; 7 nucleotides match TRBD1. The CDR3 has 14 residues. From germline, CDR1 is MDHEN and CDR2 SYDVKM. V was clipped by 3 bases and J by 2 bases; unmatched bases: 4. CDR3 in amino acids: CASSLGQPPYEQYF. In DNA form, the CDR3 reads TGTGCCAGCAGTTTGGGACAGCCTCCCTACGAGCAGTACTTC.

The rearrangement links TRBV5-4 to TRBJ2-6; D is possibly TRBD2 (5 bases). CDR1 is SGHNT and CDR2 is YYREEE in the germline V gene (reference sequence). V was pared by 0 bases and J by 4 bases, with 17 bases between. This CDR3 is built from 18 residues. The DNA of the CDR3 is TGTGCCAGCAGCTTGGGTCAGGATCGGGGTACAGGGGCCAACGTCCTGACTTTC. Translated: CASSLGQDRGTGANVLTF.

The V gene is TRBV5-1, the J gene TRBJ1-2; D is uncertain. The CDR3 has 14 residues. V was clipped by 2 bases and J by 3 bases, with 11 bases between them. Looked up from germline, CDR1 is SGHRS and CDR2 is YFSETQ. CDR3 residues: CASSFGGRDYGYTF. CDR3 in DNA: TGCGCCAGCAGCTTTGGAGGGAGAGACTATGGCTACACCTTC.